The next 3 T cell receptor beta chains were all read from a single sample in a study of T cells after yellow fever vaccination. TCRdb re-called the 5' RACE reads with MiXCR, one entry per CDR3 protein. The data contain 300,000 to 400,000 distinct CDR3 sequences, over 5% of them singletons. The sequencing here drew on PBMCs, taken 5 days after the yellow fever booster vaccination. The receptor source for this set is a man aged 25-45 years who received the YFV17D yellow fever vaccine.

This clonotype was observed a handful of times. V and J are TRBV9 and TRBJ1-5, with D possibly matching TRBD1 (6 bases). The CDR3 spans 15 residues. Per germline, CDR1 SGDLS and CDR2 YYNGEE. Trimming took 4 bases from V and 2 from J, leaving 13 bases between them. Here the CDR3 DNA reads TGTGCCAGCAGCTCAGGGGCGTCGGGCAATCAGCCCCAGCATTTT. This translates into CASSSGASGNQPQHF.

This clonotype occurred many times. V usage is TRBV27 and J usage is TRBJ2-7, with D tentatively TRBD2 (6 bases). This CDR3 has 13 residues. Germline CDR1 MNHEY, CDR2 SMNVEV (reference sequence). Trimming stripped 10 bases from V and 0 bases from J, with 13 bases between. CDR3 amino acids: CATQGGASYEQYF. The CDR3 DNA follows: TGTGCCACTCAGGGAGGCGCCTCCTACGAGCAGTACTTC.

This clonotype was observed many times. This chain joins TRBV25-1 and TRBJ1-6, with 9 bases identical to TRBD1. The CDR3 runs 16 residues. Germline CDR1 and CDR2: MGHDK and SYGVNS. Unmatched junction bases numbered 6, after V lost 2 bases and J lost 7 bases. As DNA, the CDR3 is TGTGCCAGCAGTGAACAGACAGGGGGAGTGAATTCACCCCTCCACTTT. Protein sequence: CASSEQTGGVNSPLHF.